The 6 T cell receptor beta chains below were found in one sample sequenced in a study of vaccination and CD4 T cells after COVID-19. Cultured CD4+ T-cell DNA underwent Oncomine TCR Beta short-read sequencing. TCRdb re-analysed the PCR reads in MiXCR, keeping a single row per CDR3 protein. The sample records under 20,000 distinct CDR3 sequences, around 42% being singletons. Stated treatment: roughly ten-day PBMC culture with coronavirus spike peptide pools or control peptides (ViraFEST assay). The antigens these receptors bind are not known. The sample was cultured CD4+ T cells from blood. Receptor source: a human donor with COVID-19.

The chain couples TRBV6-1 to TRBJ2-3; weak D call: TRBD1 (5 bases). Per the germline V gene, CDR1 is MNHNS and CDR2 is SASEGT. The CDR3 contains 16 residues. V gave up 1 base and J gave up 1 base, with 12 bases separating them. The CDR3 DNA sequence: TGTGCCAGCAGTGAAGACCAGGGAATACGCACAGATACGCAGTATTTT. Protein sequence: CASSEDQGIRTDTQYF.

V and J are TRBV30 and TRBJ2-2; TRBD1 matches at 8 bases. Germline V CDR1 and CDR2: GTSNPN, SVGIG (reference sequence). The CDR3 runs 15 residues. With V trimmed by 2 bases and J by 7 bases, 9 bases remained unmatched. The CDR3 reads CAWSPRTGLGGELFF. The CDR3, as DNA: TGTGCCTGGAGTCCACGGACAGGGCTTGGCGGGGAGCTGTTTTTT.

There are a few counts of this clonotype. The rearrangement joins TRBV5-4 to TRBJ1-1, with TRBD1 as a possible D gene (5 bases). CDR1 and CDR2 (germline): SGHNT, YYREEE (reference sequence). Trimming cost V 6 bases and J 8 bases, with 17 bases left between them. The CDR3 consists of 13 residues. CDR3 residues: CASTEGGRDEAFF. CDR3 bases: TGTGCCAGCACCGAAGGTGGGCGGGACGAAGCTTTCTTT.

CDR3 sequence (DNA): TGTGCCAGCAGCTCATTCGGTAGGGCAGGGGGTTCACCCCTCCACTTT. It encodes CASSSFGRAGGSPLHF. The V call is TRBV11-2, the J call TRBJ1-6, with 7 nucleotides matching TRBD1. The CDR3 covers 16 residues. Trimming at V came to 4 bases and at J to 9 bases, leaving 12 bases not matched to a gene. CDR1 SGHAT and CDR2 FQNNGV come from the germline V gene.

J is TRBJ2-7 and V is TRBV6-1; unclear D gene. Trimming removed 7 bases at V and 6 bases at J, with 25 bases between. Germline-derived CDR1 and CDR2 are MNHNS and SASEGT. This CDR3 has 16 amino acids. In DNA form, the CDR3 reads TGTGCCAGCATCTCGTTCCCCGGGCCTCAGAGAGGCGAGCAGTACTTC. Translated, it gives CASISFPGPQRGEQYF.

The J gene is TRBJ2-7, the V gene TRBV20-1, with D unclear. Trimming pared 7 bases from V and 6 bases from J, leaving 19 bases between. The germline V gene has CDR1 DFQATT and CDR2 SNEGSKA (reference sequence). There are 13 residues in the CDR3. The CDR3 bases are TGCAGTGTCATACTTGGGGTGGCTAGCGAGCAGTACTTC. Protein sequence: CSVILGVASEQYF.